The present TCR beta chain was sequenced within a study of Graves' ophthalmopathy and Graves' hyperthyroidism (dated by TCRdb to the late 2010s). Background for the entire study: Peripheral blood was collected at initial diagnosis, prior to any treatment. To explore V-J signatures that distinguish ophthalmopathy from hyperthyroidism, a discovery set of 100 patients was enrolled, made up of 43 with ophthalmopathy and some 56 with stable hyperthyroidism. The independent validation cohort included 18 to 20 hyperthyroidism patients plus 17 patients who later progressed from hyperthyroidism to ophthalmopathy. In roughly 6 hyperthyroidism patients, the T-cell repertoires found in thyroid tissue were compared with those found in blood. Following sampling, methimazole starting at 30 mg daily was administered to hyperthyroidism patients, and high-dose intravenous methylprednisolone was administered to ophthalmopathy patients. In total, approximately 130 blood samples were TCR-sequenced: 40 to 45 ophthalmopathy, some 75 hyperthyroidism and some 17 hyperthyroidism-to-ophthalmopathy patients. To tell Graves' ophthalmopathy apart from Graves' hyperthyroidism, and to predict which patients would progress to ophthalmopathy, the study relied on TCR beta repertoire signatures. The roughly 91 discovery patients were randomly divided into training and test sets at a 7:3 ratio. General findings and caveats noted by the study authors: In validation, the model predicted ophthalmopathy progression with less than 71% sensitivity and around 72% specificity; some 13 predicted patients were CT-confirmed with GO in a median of 6.5 months. Most expanded thyroid clonotypes with a frequency above 0.001 also appeared in blood, which suggests that blood repertoires may reflect the immune response in the thyroid. In cross-validation, the 13-signature model distinguished ophthalmopathy from stable hyperthyroidism with nearly 90% sensitivity and roughly 81% specificity, while in the test set the corresponding values were about 79% and 69%. Sample size was not predetermined statistically, and investigators were not blinded to group allocation.

This clonotype was counted ten times or more. It has no known antigen specificity. Per-base quality was not reported, and no clone a single base away is much larger than it. Stable hyperthyroidism was defined as no progression to ophthalmopathy within 18 months of follow-up. Hyperthyroidism patients were newly diagnosed, were aged 18 to 65 years, and had a disease duration under 2 months. Anyone with other autoimmune diseases, uncontrolled infections, pregnancy or lactation was excluded from the study. Clinical symptoms, serum thyroxine, TRAb, thyroid ultrasound and orbital computed tomography were used for diagnosis. PBMCs were isolated from about 10 ml of fresh peripheral blood by Ficoll-Paque density gradient centrifugation. Total RNA was extracted using Trizol reagent, and RNA quality was checked on an Agilent 2100 Bioanalyzer. Counted from cysteine to phenylalanine, this CDR3 has 15 amino acids. Kept here is only the CDR3 DNA, which spans 45 bases and is read in frame from base 1. After removal of 4 bases from V and 6 bases from J, the junction retains 12 bases not matched to a gene. In the germline V gene (reference sequence), CDR1 corresponds to GTSNPN and CDR2 to SVGIG.

For repertoire sequencing, TCR beta CDR3 regions were amplified from RNA transcripts. The first round of RT-PCR was done with HTBI primers and the Qiagen OneStep RT-PCR kit, and was followed by a second round of multiplex PCR, then size selection and purification. Sequencing of the libraries was carried out on an Illumina HiSeq2000 in paired-end mode with 100 bp reads. The source study handled its data this way. SOAPnuke was used for read processing, and reads with adapters, uncalled bases, a mean Phred below 15, or no exact constant-primer or identifier match were discarded. COPE v1.2.5 was used to merge the high-quality paired reads. Unique nucleotide sequences were defined as clonotypes and aligned to IMGT TRB V, D and J references using MiTCR v1.1. Analysis was restricted to V-J combinations with a frequency above 0.0001, which covered 99.2% of repertoires. For each V-J combination, a TCR clonal expansion and chaos score was defined as F50 clonal expansion divided by the chaos observed in the TCRdist matrix. Welch's t-statistics and random forest were used to narrow the features down to around 13 V-J combinations, which were then fed into a naive Bayes classifier. Thyroid-blood repertoire similarity was quantified with the Morisita-Horn index. TCRdb reanalyzed the raw reads on its own, using fastp at Q25 for trimming and MiXCR for clone calling, and kept in-frame beta chains. Each CDR3 protein gets just one entry, which takes the most common genes and DNA from the rows behind it. V and J calls and clone size were set by TCRdb, not the authors. Here the sample has hundreds of thousands of distinct CDR3 sequences; approximately 21% occur a single time. Of the sample, more than 5.5% is held by the ten largest clones.

The chain couples TRBV30 to TRBJ1-2; 9 bases in the middle match TRBD1. The receptor's source is a woman aged 18 to 35 with stable Graves' hyperthyroidism. Some clones in this sample may be carry-over from other donors' samples. Donor details come from another sample of the same person, matched by shared clones. Sequencing was performed on peripheral blood. CDR3 reads: CAWTGQGASPDGYTF. The nucleotide sequence is TGTGCCTGGACGGGACAGGGAGCTTCTCCGGATGGCTACACCTTC.